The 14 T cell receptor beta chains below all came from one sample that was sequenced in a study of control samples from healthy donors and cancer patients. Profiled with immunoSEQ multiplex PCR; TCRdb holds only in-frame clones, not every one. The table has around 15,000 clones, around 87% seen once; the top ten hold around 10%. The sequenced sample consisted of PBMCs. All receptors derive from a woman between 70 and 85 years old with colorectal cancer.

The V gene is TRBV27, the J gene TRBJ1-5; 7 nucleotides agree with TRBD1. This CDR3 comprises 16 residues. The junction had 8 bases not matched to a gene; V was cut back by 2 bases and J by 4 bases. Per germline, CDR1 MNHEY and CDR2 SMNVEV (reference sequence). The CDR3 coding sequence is TGTGCCAGCAGTTTAACAGGGGCCCGGTGGAATCAGCCCCAGCATTTT. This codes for CASSLTGARWNQPQHF.

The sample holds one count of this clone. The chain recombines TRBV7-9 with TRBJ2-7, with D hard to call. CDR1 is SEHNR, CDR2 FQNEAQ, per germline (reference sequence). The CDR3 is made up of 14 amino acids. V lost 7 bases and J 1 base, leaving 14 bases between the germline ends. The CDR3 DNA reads TGTGCCAGCACGGGCCCGCTTGGGTCCTACGAGCAGTACTTC. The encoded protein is CASTGPLGSYEQYF.

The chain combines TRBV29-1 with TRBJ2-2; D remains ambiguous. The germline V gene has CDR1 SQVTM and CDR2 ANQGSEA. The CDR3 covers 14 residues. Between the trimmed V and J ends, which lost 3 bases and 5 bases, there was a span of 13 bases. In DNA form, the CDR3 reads TGCAGCGTTGATGGGTCTAGAGGAACCGGGGAGCTGTTTTTT. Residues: CSVDGSRGTGELFF.

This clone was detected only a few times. The chain's CDR3 is CATGRSSGNTIYF. The CDR3 DNA follows: TGTGCCACCGGCCGGAGCTCTGGAAACACCATATATTTT. The J gene is TRBJ1-3, the V gene TRBV19; D is unresolved. V dropped 10 bases and J dropped 0 bases, with 10 bases sitting between them. The CDR3 covers 13 residues. Germline assignment: CDR1 LNHDA and CDR2 SQIVND (reference sequence). Looking up the rest from reference TRBV19 and TRBJ1-3 gives the full variable domain: DGGITQSPKYLFRKEGQNVTLSCEQNLNHDAMYWYRQDPGQGLRLIYYSQIVNDFQKGDIAEGYSVSREKKESFPLTVTSAQKNPTAFYLCATGRSSGNTIYFGEGSWLTVV.

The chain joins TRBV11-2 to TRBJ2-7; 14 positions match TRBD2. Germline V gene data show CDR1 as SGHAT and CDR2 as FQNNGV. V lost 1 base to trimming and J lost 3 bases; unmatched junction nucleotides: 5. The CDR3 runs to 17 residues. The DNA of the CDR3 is TGTGCCAGCAGCTTAGTGGTTGGGACTAGCGGGGGCTACGAGCAGTACTTC. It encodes CASSLVVGTSGGYEQYF.

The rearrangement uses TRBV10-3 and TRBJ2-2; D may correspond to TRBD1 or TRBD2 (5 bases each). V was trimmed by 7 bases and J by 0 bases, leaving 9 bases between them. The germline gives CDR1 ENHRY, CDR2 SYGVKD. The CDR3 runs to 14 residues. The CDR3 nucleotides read TGTGCCATCATGGGGGTCCCGAACACCGGGGAGCTGTTTTTT. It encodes CAIMGVPNTGELFF.

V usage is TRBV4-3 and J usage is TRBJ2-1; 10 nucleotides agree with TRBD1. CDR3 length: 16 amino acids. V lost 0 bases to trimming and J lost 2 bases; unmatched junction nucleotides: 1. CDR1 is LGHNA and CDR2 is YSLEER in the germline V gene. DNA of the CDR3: TGCGCCAGCAGCCAAGACGGGACAGGGGCCTACAATGAGCAGTTCTTC. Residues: CASSQDGTGAYNEQFF.

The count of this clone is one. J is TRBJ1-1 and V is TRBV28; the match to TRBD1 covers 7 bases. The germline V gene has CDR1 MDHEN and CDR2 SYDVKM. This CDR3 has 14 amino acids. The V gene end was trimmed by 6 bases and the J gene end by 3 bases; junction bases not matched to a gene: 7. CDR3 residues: CASRPLQGDTEAFF. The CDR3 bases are TGTGCCAGCAGACCCCTCCAGGGGGACACTGAAGCTTTCTTT.

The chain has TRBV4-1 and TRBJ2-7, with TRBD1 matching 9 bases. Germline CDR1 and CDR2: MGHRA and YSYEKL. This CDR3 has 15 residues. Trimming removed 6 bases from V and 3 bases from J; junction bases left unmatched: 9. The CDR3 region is CASSLLGTGLYEQYF. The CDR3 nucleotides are TGCGCCAGCAGTCTCCTAGGGACAGGGCTCTACGAGCAGTACTTC.

CDR3 residues: CASSQDWGVANEKLFF. DNA for the CDR3: TGTGCCAGCAGCCAAGATTGGGGGGTAGCTAATGAAAAACTGTTTTTT. This rearrangement joins TRBV4-2 to TRBJ1-4; possibly TRBD1 for D (5 bases). The V end lost 0 bases, the J end lost 3 bases, and 11 bases lay between the germline ends. The CDR3 is 16 amino acids. Germline CDR1 LGHNA, CDR2 YNFKEQ.

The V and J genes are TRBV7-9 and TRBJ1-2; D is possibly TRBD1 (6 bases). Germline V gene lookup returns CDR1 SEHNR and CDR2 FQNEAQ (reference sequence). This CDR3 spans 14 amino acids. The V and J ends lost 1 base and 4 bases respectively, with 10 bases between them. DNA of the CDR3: TGTGCCAGCAGCTTAGTGGGGGCGAGCTATGGCTACACCTTC. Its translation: CASSLVGASYGYTF.

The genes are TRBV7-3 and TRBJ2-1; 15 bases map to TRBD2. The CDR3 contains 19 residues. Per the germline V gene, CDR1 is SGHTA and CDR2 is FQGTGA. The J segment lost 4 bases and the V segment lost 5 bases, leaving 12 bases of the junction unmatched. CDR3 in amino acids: CASSPGLAGGILLYNEQFF. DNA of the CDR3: TGTGCCAGCAGCCCGGGACTAGCGGGAGGCATCCTATTGTACAATGAGCAGTTCTTC.

CDR3 sequence (DNA): TGTGCCATCAGTGGTACGAGCGGGGGGGCCGGTGAGCAGTTCTTC. Residues: CAISGTSGGAGEQFF. This chain links TRBV10-3 with TRBJ2-1; 10 positions match TRBD2. CDR3 length: 15 residues. V was pared by 4 bases and J by 9 bases, with 9 bases of the junction left unmatched. Germline CDR1 ENHRY, CDR2 SYGVKD.

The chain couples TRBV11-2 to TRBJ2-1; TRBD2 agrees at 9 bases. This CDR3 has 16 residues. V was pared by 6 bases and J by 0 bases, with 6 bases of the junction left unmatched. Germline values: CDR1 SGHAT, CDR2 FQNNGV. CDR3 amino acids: CASRLAGSLSYNEQFF. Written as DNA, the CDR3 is TGTGCCAGCAGGCTAGCGGGGTCCCTCTCCTACAATGAGCAGTTCTTC.